A single sample gave rise to the 14 T cell receptor beta chains below, sequenced in a study of regulatory T cells in long-lasting Graves disease. The time point was: persistent/refractory GD, antithyroid drugs over 5 years with positive TRAb. RNA from PBMCs was the source of the TCR library. Sequencing libraries for TCR beta were prepared with iRepertoire HTBI primers and Arm-PCR of CDR3 regions. Using its own MiXCR run on the multiplex PCR reads, TCRdb lists one record per CDR3 protein. The data show roughly 500,000 distinct CDR3 sequences, with about 22% seen just once and 7.1% held by the top ten. Sequences were derived from peripheral blood mononuclear cells (PBMCs), sampled when the disease was refractory, from a patient treated with antithyroid drugs. These receptors came from a female donor with Graves disease.

Many counts were recorded for this clonotype. This chain joins TRBV2 and TRBJ2-5; 11 bases fit TRBD1. The germline CDR1 and CDR2 sequences are SNHLY and FYNNEI. Trimming took 5 bases from V and 7 from J; bases not matched to a gene: 3. The CDR3 covers 13 residues. The CDR3 region has the DNA TGTGCCAGCAGTAGAGGGACAGGGGGGACCCAGTACTTC. This encodes CASSRGTGGTQYF. Filled out from reference TRBV2 and TRBJ2-5, the complete variable domain reads EPEVTQTPSHQVTQMGQEVILRCVPISNHLYFYWYRQILGQKVEFLVSFYNNEISEKSEIFDDQFSVERPDGSNFTLKIRSTKLEDSAMYFCASSRGTGGTQYFGPGTRLLVL.

A few counts support this clonotype. The chain joins TRBV7-8 to TRBJ2-7, with D possibly TRBD1 on 6 matching bases. This CDR3 comprises 17 residues. Germline loops: CDR1 SGHVS, CDR2 FQNEAQ. V shed 2 bases and J shed 0 bases, with 17 bases lying between them. CDR3 amino acids: CASSLFRTALSSYEQYF. The CDR3 DNA reads TGTGCCAGCAGCTTATTTCGGACAGCCCTGAGCTCCTACGAGCAGTACTTC.

This rearrangement joins TRBV7-2 to TRBJ2-7; D call uncertain. CDR3 length: 14 amino acids. Germline V gene sequence: CDR1 SGHTA, CDR2 FQGNSA. V was clipped by 1 base and J by 3 bases, with 10 bases between them. As DNA, the CDR3 is TGTGCCAGCAGCTTAGAGTCAGTCGTCTACGAGCAGTACTTC. Residues: CASSLESVVYEQYF.

V is TRBV3-1 and J is TRBJ2-7; 9 bases are a match to TRBD2. CDR1 LGHDT and CDR2 YNNKEL come from the germline V gene (reference sequence). V was pared by 0 bases and J by 4 bases, with 4 bases of the junction left unmatched. The CDR3 consists of 15 residues. CDR3: CASSQDPGLAYEQYF. The CDR3 bases are TGTGCCAGCAGCCAAGACCCGGGACTAGCTTACGAGCAGTACTTC.

There are a few counts of this clonotype. The chain joins TRBV5-1 to TRBJ1-1; possible D gene TRBD1, 6 bases. Germline CDR1 is SGHRS and CDR2 is YFSETQ. Trimming removed 0 bases from V and 10 bases from J, with 10 bases in between. The length of the CDR3 is 12 residues. The CDR3 DNA sequence: TGCGCCAGCAGCTTGGAAGTAGGGGGAGCTTTCTTT. Protein sequence: CASSLEVGGAFF.

The rearrangement uses TRBV5-1 and TRBJ2-7; D unresolved. CDR1 and CDR2 from the germline V gene are SGHRS and YFSETQ. V was cut by 4 bases and J by 7 bases, with 12 bases left in between. The CDR3 sequence is 12 residues long. CDR3 loop: CASSGNELEQYF. The DNA for the CDR3 is TGCGCCAGCAGCGGGAATGAGTTGGAGCAGTACTTC.

This clonotype turned up a few times. This chain connects TRBV19 to TRBJ2-7, with D uncertain. This CDR3 contains 14 residues. V shed 7 bases and J shed 0 bases, with 13 bases lying between them. CDR1 is LNHDA and CDR2 is SQIVND in the germline V gene (reference sequence). Here the CDR3 reads CASTSAGSSYEQYF. In DNA form, the CDR3 reads TGTGCCAGTACCTCAGCAGGTAGCTCCTACGAGCAGTACTTC.

This clonotype came up many times. The chain carries TRBV12-3 or TRBV12-4 and TRBJ1-6; the D is unclear. V was trimmed by 5 bases and J by 10 bases, leaving 9 bases between them. The CDR3 extends over 12 amino acids. CDR3 coding DNA: TGTGCCAGCAGTACCCCGGAGTCACCCCTCCACTTT. This gives the protein CASSTPESPLHF.

This clonotype was recorded many times. This chain links TRBV6-1 with TRBJ2-5, with a possible D match to TRBD2 (6 bases). Looked up from germline, CDR1 is MNHNS and CDR2 is SASEGT. This CDR3 has 15 residues. V was trimmed by 10 bases and J by 1 base, leaving 19 bases between them. The CDR3 here is CAIGPTSGPQETQYF. The CDR3 DNA is TGTGCCATCGGGCCTACCAGCGGGCCCCAAGAGACCCAGTACTTC.

The chain uses TRBV5-4 and TRBJ1-2; no definite D call. The CDR3 spans 14 residues. Germline V gene lookup returns CDR1 SGHNT and CDR2 YYREEE (reference sequence). Trimming left V 2 bases short and J 4 bases short, with 12 bases between. CDR3 DNA: TGTGCCAGCAGCTTAAAGTCGGTGGGCTATGGCTACACCTTC. Residues: CASSLKSVGYGYTF.

This clonotype was seen a few times. This rearrangement joins TRBV19 to TRBJ2-7; either TRBD1 or TRBD2 may fit D (5 bases each). The V end was cut by 5 bases, the J end by 7 bases, with 24 bases between. There are 16 residues in the CDR3. Germline CDR1 is LNHDA and CDR2 is SQIVND (reference sequence). CDR3 DNA: TGTGCCAGTAGTCCTCTCTCCGGGACGGCCCTACTTGAGCAGTACTTC. This gives the protein CASSPLSGTALLEQYF.

The gene calls are TRBV9 and TRBJ1-1; TRBD1 is a possible D gene (6 bases). Trimming took 0 bases from V and 9 from J, leaving 9 bases between them. The CDR3 has 12 amino acids. Germline V gene data show CDR1 as SGDLS and CDR2 as YYNGEE. The CDR3 protein is CASSVGTGQAFF. DNA of the CDR3: TGTGCCAGCAGCGTAGGTACAGGGCAAGCTTTCTTT. Complete variable domain (other parts from reference TRBV9 and TRBJ1-1): DSGVTQTPKHLITATGQRVTLRCSPRSGDLSVYWYQQSLDQGLQFLIQYYNGEERAKGNILERFSAQQFPDLHSELNLSSLELGDSALYFCASSVGTGQAFFGQGTRLTVV.

The chain employs TRBV3-1 and TRBJ2-3; D is ambiguous. Between the trimmed V and J ends, which lost 1 base and 1 base, there was a span of 3 bases. CDR1 is LGHDT, CDR2 YNNKEL, per germline (reference sequence). There are 13 residues in the CDR3. The CDR3 loop reads CASSQAGTDTQYF. The CDR3 nucleotides read TGTGCCAGCAGCCAAGCTGGCACAGATACGCAGTATTTT.

The genes are TRBV10-3 and TRBJ2-7; 12 bases map to TRBD2. This CDR3 comprises 17 residues. Germline V gene sequence: CDR1 ENHRY, CDR2 SYGVKD. Unmatched junction bases numbered 15, after V lost 7 bases and J lost 5 bases. The CDR3 DNA reads as TGTGCCATCAAGACGGGGGCTAGCGGGGGGGCTTGGGACGAGCAGTACTTC. This codes for CAIKTGASGGAWDEQYF.